These T cell receptor beta chains were read from a single sample in a study of T cell responses to AZD1222 COVID-19 vaccine. Libraries were prepared by immunoSEQ multiplex PCR; TCRdb keeps only in-frame clonotypes and omits some of them. The data contain 95,000 to 130,000 clones, 80% to 90% of them singletons. The material sequenced was peripheral blood, taken on day 0 of MenACWY control vaccination. All receptors come from an adult in good health. The CDR3 runs from the conserved cysteine through the conserved F or W. The D gene is left open where the match is weak. Clone size, where shown, is once, few, many, or a class for clones that have expanded.

D	V	size	J	CDR3	DNA
TRBD1	TRBV9	-	TRBJ1-1	CASSVTGEGTEAFF	TGTGCCAGCAGCGTGACAGGGGAGGGGACTGAAGCTTTCTTT
-	TRBV10-2	-	TRBJ1-5	CASSDSRGNQPQHF	TGCGCCAGCAGTGATAGCCGTGGGAATCAGCCCCAGCATTTT
-	TRBV7-9	-	TRBJ1-2	CASTHPGVNYGYTF	TGTGCCAGCACCCACCCAGGGGTCAACTATGGCTACACCTTC
TRBD1	TRBV12-3/TRBV12-4	-	TRBJ1-2	CASTPGQDYGYTF	TGTGCCAGCACCCCGGGACAGGACTATGGCTACACCTTC
-	TRBV6-9	-	TRBJ2-5	CASPLGYQETQYF	TGTGCCAGCCCCCTAGGGTACCAAGAGACCCAGTACTTC
TRBD2	TRBV5-1	-	TRBJ2-7	CASSLVLAGGNEQYF	TGCGCCAGCAGCTTGGTACTAGCGGGGGGGAACGAGCAGTACTTC
TRBD2	TRBV3-1/TRBV3-2	-	TRBJ2-7	CASSPEEAGGHEQYF	TGTGCCAGCAGCCCAGAGGAGGCGGGGGGCCACGAGCAGTACTTC
-	TRBV6-2/TRBV6-3	-	TRBJ1-4	CASSAFRGGRTTNEKLFF	TGTGCCAGCAGTGCCTTCAGGGGAGGGCGGACAACTAATGAAAAACTGTTTTTT
TRBD2	TRBV27	-	TRBJ2-5	CASRRAGVQETQYF	TGTGCCAGCAGACGAGCGGGGGTCCAAGAGACCCAGTACTTC
-	TRBV6-5	-	TRBJ2-7	CASSSANSYEQYF	TGTGCCAGCAGTTCGGCCAATTCCTACGAGCAGTACTTC
-	TRBV9	-	TRBJ2-3	CASSVLGDTQYF	TGTGCCAGCAGCGTCCTGGGAGATACGCAGTATTTT
-	TRBV5-1	-	TRBJ1-1	CASSLAGAGVSTEAFF	TGCGCCAGCAGCTTGGCAGGGGCGGGGGTGAGCACTGAAGCTTTCTTT
-	TRBV19	once	TRBJ1-5	CATRRQRVSNQPQHF	TGTGCCACCCGACGGCAGAGGGTTAGCAATCAGCCCCAGCATTTT
-	TRBV14	-	TRBJ1-1	CASSQDRNRETEAFF	TGTGCCAGCAGCCAAGATAGGAACAGGGAGACTGAAGCTTTCTTT
-	TRBV6-5	-	TRBJ2-1	CASSLDNEQFF	TGTGCCAGCAGCCTTGACAATGAGCAGTTCTTC
-	TRBV4-3	-	TRBJ1-2	CASSQIQGAYGYTF	TGCGCCAGCAGCCAAATACAGGGAGCCTATGGCTACACCTTC
-	TRBV28	once	TRBJ1-6	CASSLVGPPSTLHF	TGTGCCAGCAGTTTGGTAGGGCCCCCTTCCACCCTCCACTTT
-	TRBV7-7	-	TRBJ2-2	CASSLESGTYPRVKAGELFF	TGTGCTAGCAGCTTAGAGTCAGGGACTTACCCCCGAGTCAAGGCCGGGGAGCTGTTTTTT
TRBD1	TRBV5-1	-	TRBJ2-5	CASSPGSGGQETQYF	TGCGCCAGCAGCCCAGGGTCAGGGGGCCAAGAGACCCAGTACTTC
TRBD1	TRBV6-2/TRBV6-3	-	TRBJ2-3	CASSPPREATGGTDTQYF	TGTGCCAGCAGCCCTCCCCGTGAGGCGACAGGGGGCACAGATACGCAGTATTTT
-	TRBV18	-	TRBJ2-7	CASSLGEGAYEQYF	TGTGCCAGCTCCCTCGGGGAGGGGGCGTACGAGCAGTACTTC
-	TRBV25-1	once	TRBJ1-4	CASSAMGGHNEKLFF	TGTGCCAGCAGTGCCATGGGGGGCCATAATGAAAAACTGTTTTTT
-	TRBV11-3	-	TRBJ2-5	CASSLQGPRETQYF	TGTGCCAGCAGCTTGCAGGGGCCGCGTGAGACCCAGTACTTC
-	TRBV3-1/TRBV3-2	-	TRBJ1-5	CASSHAPLRGNQPQHF	TGTGCCAGCAGCCATGCGCCCCTTCGGGGCAATCAGCCCCAGCATTTT
TRBD2	TRBV5-4	-	TRBJ2-7	CASSPRGGQNYEQYF	TGTGCCAGCAGCCCGCGGGGGGGCCAAAACTACGAGCAGTACTTC
TRBD2	TRBV9	few	TRBJ2-1	CASSVVKGGGADEQFF	TGTGCCAGCAGCGTAGTGAAGGGCGGGGGGGCCGATGAGCAGTTCTTC
TRBD2	TRBV7-2	-	TRBJ2-7	CASSRSGGPSSYEQYF	TGTGCCAGCAGCCGCAGCGGGGGACCTAGCTCCTACGAGCAGTACTTC
-	TRBV4-1	few	TRBJ2-3	CASSQERGAGDDWTDTQYF	TGCGCCAGCAGCCAGGAACGAGGGGCAGGTGACGATTGGACAGATACGCAGTATTTT
-	TRBV6-5	-	TRBJ1-2	CASSYSRRSYGYTF	TGTGCCAGCAGTTACTCGAGGCGGAGCTATGGCTACACCTTC
TRBD1	TRBV4-2	-	TRBJ2-3	CASSQERTGVGTDTQYF	TGTGCCAGCAGCCAAGAGCGGACAGGGGTGGGCACAGATACGCAGTATTTT
TRBD1	TRBV19	-	TRBJ1-6	CASSTPGQGDNSPLHF	TGTGCCAGTAGTACTCCCGGACAGGGGGATAATTCACCCCTCCACTTT
-	TRBV7-8	once	TRBJ1-3	CASSVQSGNTIYF	TGTGCCAGCAGCGTTCAGTCTGGAAACACCATATATTTT
TRBD1	TRBV27	few	TRBJ2-2	CASSSPGQGWGTGELFF	TGTGCCAGCAGTTCTCCGGGACAGGGGTGGGGCACCGGGGAGCTGTTTTTT
-	TRBV6-1	-	TRBJ2-4	CASSEDTRNIQYF	TGTGCCAGCAGTGAGGACACTCGAAACATTCAGTACTTC
TRBD1	TRBV14	once	TRBJ2-4	CASSQDEGQAENIQYF	TGTGCCAGCAGCCAAGATGAGGGACAGGCGGAAAACATTCAGTACTTC
TRBD1	TRBV28	-	TRBJ1-5	CASRSGTGGGNQPQHF	TGTGCCAGCAGATCCGGGACAGGGGGCGGCAATCAGCCCCAGCATTTT
TRBD1	TRBV19	-	TRBJ2-3	CASSPQGATDTQYF	TGTGCCAGTAGCCCCCAGGGGGCTACAGATACGCAGTATTTT
-	TRBV9	-	TRBJ1-3	CASRIQGSGNTIYF	TGTGCCAGCAGGATACAGGGATCTGGAAACACCATATATTTT
-	TRBV10-2	-	TRBJ1-3	CASTSGWSGNTIYF	TGCGCCAGCACCAGTGGCTGGTCTGGAAACACCATATATTTT
TRBD2	TRBV25-1	-	TRBJ2-7	CASSGTGLTYEQYF	TGTGCCAGCAGTGGAACGGGACTAACCTACGAGCAGTACTTC
TRBD2	TRBV6-1	-	TRBJ2-7	CASSESLAGGPYEQYF	TGTGCCAGCAGTGAGTCACTAGCGGGGGGTCCCTACGAGCAGTACTTC
-	TRBV7-9	once	TRBJ1-3	CASREQTSGNTIYF	TGTGCCAGCAGGGAACAGACCTCTGGAAACACCATATATTTT
-	TRBV4-1	-	TRBJ2-7	CASSLAGATYEQYF	TGCGCCAGCAGCCTCGCCGGGGCGACCTACGAGCAGTACTTC
-	TRBV20-1	few	TRBJ1-1	CSVGAMSAFF	TGCAGTGTTGGAGCGATGTCAGCTTTCTTT
-	TRBV7-3	-	TRBJ1-1	CASSSMGMNTEAFF	TGTGCCAGCAGCTCCATGGGGATGAACACTGAAGCTTTCTTT
-	TRBV7-9	-	TRBJ2-7	CASSLMDGPSYEQYF	TGTGCCAGCAGCTTGATGGACGGTCCCTCCTACGAGCAGTACTTC
TRBD1	TRBV28	-	TRBJ1-2	CASTAGGPRYGYTF	TGTGCCAGCACGGCAGGGGGGCCCCGCTATGGCTACACCTTC
-	TRBV12-5	-	TRBJ2-1	CASGLASGGSYNEQFF	TGTGCTAGTGGTTTGGCCTCAGGGGGGTCCTACAATGAGCAGTTCTTC
-	TRBV4-3	-	TRBJ1-2	CASSQDSRVRYGYTF	TGCGCCAGCAGCCAAGATTCTCGGGTGCGGTATGGCTACACCTTC
-	TRBV15	-	TRBJ1-2	CATSRDRSRPGEGYYGYTF	TGTGCCACCAGCAGAGATCGGTCACGACCAGGCGAAGGGTACTATGGCTACACCTTC
-	TRBV10-3	-	TRBJ1-5	CAISEQNRANQPQHF	TGTGCCATCAGTGAGCAGAACAGGGCAAATCAGCCCCAGCATTTT
-	TRBV7-2	-	TRBJ1-3	CASSPSGPWAGNTIYF	TGTGCCAGCAGCCCCAGTGGGCCGTGGGCTGGAAACACCATATATTTT
TRBD1	TRBV10-1	-	TRBJ2-7	CASIRTGIHEQYF	TGCGCCAGCATACGGACAGGGATCCACGAGCAGTACTTC
-	TRBV12-3/TRBV12-4	-	TRBJ1-2	CASRGFNYGYTF	TGTGCCAGCCGAGGGTTTAACTATGGCTACACCTTC
-	TRBV12-3/TRBV12-4	-	TRBJ2-5	CASSLGGQETQYF	TGTGCCAGCAGTCTAGGAGGACAAGAGACCCAGTACTTC
-	TRBV29-1	-	TRBJ1-3	CSVEAFNGHSSGNTIYF	TGCAGCGTTGAAGCATTCAACGGACATAGCTCTGGAAACACCATATATTTT
-	TRBV10-3	-	TRBJ2-3	CAISEGGDSTDTQYF	TGTGCCATCAGTGAAGGAGGAGACAGCACAGATACGCAGTATTTT
TRBD1	TRBV7-2	-	TRBJ1-4	CASSLRQGATNEKLFF	TGTGCCAGCAGCCTCCGACAGGGTGCAACTAATGAAAAACTGTTTTTT
-	TRBV5-1	once	TRBJ1-1	CASSLGERGAFF	TGCGCCAGCAGCTTGGGGGAGAGAGGAGCTTTCTTT
-	TRBV5-3	-	TRBJ1-6	CARSFTRPYNSPLHF	TGTGCCAGAAGCTTTACTAGGCCATATAATTCACCCCTCCACTTT